Sequencing of this TCR beta chain was carried out in a study of blood T cell repertoires in COVID-19. Study-wide background: Samples representing acute and convalescent COVID-19 were sourced from the United States, Italy and Spain. PBMCs, B-cell-depleted T cells, or T cells were the source of the cDNA or gDNA that made up the material.

V lost 4 bases and J lost 4, with 17 bases in between. The CDR3 is 15 amino acids. CDR1 LNHDA and CDR2 SQIVND come from the germline V gene (reference sequence). In the authors' methods: For nucleated cells, counts were estimated from reference gene primer amplification. The assay was immunoSEQ multiplex PCR, and TCRdb's table has in-frame clones only and misses some. That table furnishes V, J and clone size, whereas the DNA furnished D and trimming. The data contain roughly 30,000 clones, roughly 80% of them seen just once; the ten biggest clones take up 8% to 10%. This chain joins TRBV19 and TRBJ2-7, with D tentatively TRBD1 (6 bases). Sequencing was carried out using peripheral blood. The receptor's source is an elderly man with active COVID-19. The CDR3 DNA follows: TGTGCCAGTAGTAAGGAGGCAGGGCAGGGGTACGAGCAGTACTTC. This translates into CASSKEAGQGYEQYF.